Listed below are T cell receptor beta chains from one sample, sequenced in a study of response to subunit inactivated influenza vaccine. TCRdb processed the RT-PCR reads anew with MiXCR; each CDR3 protein has one entry. The sample has roughly 520,000 distinct CDR3 sequences, roughly 23% seen once. Sequences were derived from CD4+ T cells sorted from PBMCs, sampled about 5 days after vaccination. The receptor source for this set is a man aged 50 to 60 who received an inactivated influenza vaccine. The CDR3 runs from the conserved cysteine through the conserved F or W. Fields, in order: J gene, V gene, clone size, D gene, CDR3 DNA, CDR3 protein. A D gene is named only where the DNA matches it firmly. Size is omitted from some rows. Given values are once, few, many or a class for expanded clones.

>TRBJ2-7|TRBV7-8|NA|TRBD2
TGTGCCAGCAGCGGGGGGGACTACTCCTACGAGCAGTACTTC
CASSGGDYSYEQYF
>TRBJ1-3|TRBV12-3/TRBV12-4|NA|NA
TGTGCCAGCAGTTTAGGGGGGTTAGTAGGGAACACCATATATTTT
CASSLGGLVGNTIYF
>TRBJ2-3|TRBV5-5|many|NA
TGTGCCAGCAGCTTGCAGGGTTCAGATACGCAGTATTTT
CASSLQGSDTQYF
>TRBJ2-7|TRBV4-2|NA|TRBD2
TGTGCCAGCAGCCAAGCCGGGACTAGCGGGGTGTACGAGCAGTACTTC
CASSQAGTSGVYEQYF
>TRBJ2-3|TRBV20-1|few|NA
TGCAGTGCTAGGGAACAGGGACATAGCAATCAGCCCCAGTATTTT
CSAREQGHSNQPQYF
>TRBJ1-5|TRBV20-1|few|NA
TGCAGTGCTAGCCAGGGTGGTTGGTCTCATCAGCCCCAGCATTTT
CSASQGGWSHQPQHF
>TRBJ2-2|TRBV5-1|NA|TRBD1
TGCGCCAGCAGCTCACAGCAGGGGGCGAACGGGGAGCTGTTTTTT
CASSSQQGANGELFF
>TRBJ2-5|TRBV20-1|NA|NA
TGCAGTGCTAGCGGGAAACAAGAGACCCAGTACTTC
CSASGKQETQYF
>TRBJ2-1|TRBV7-9|few|NA
TGTGCCAGCAGCCGATTAGGGGGACAATATTACAATGAGCAGTTCTTC
CASSRLGGQYYNEQFF
>TRBJ1-6|TRBV6-4|NA|NA
TGTGCCAGCAGCAGGGACGGGGATAATTCACCCCTCCACTTT
CASSRDGDNSPLHF
>TRBJ2-2|TRBV11-2|NA|TRBD2
TGTGCCAGCAGCCCACGGGGGGTTGGGCCCGTTAGCGCCGGGGAGCTGTTTTTT
CASSPRGVGPVSAGELFF
>TRBJ2-7|TRBV12-3/TRBV12-4|many|TRBD2
TGTGCCAGCAGTTTAGCGGGAGGGCCCTACGAGCAGTACTTC
CASSLAGGPYEQYF
>TRBJ2-7|TRBV5-6|few|NA
TGTGCCAGCAGCTTGGTTCCCCAGGGTTGGCAGTACTTC
CASSLVPQGWQYF
>TRBJ2-5|TRBV20-1|NA|TRBD2
TGCAGTGCTCGTAGGGGCGGGAGTCAGGAGACCCAGTACTTC
CSARRGGSQETQYF
>TRBJ2-1|TRBV4-2|many|NA
TGTGCCAGCAGCCAAGGGGGGGCAGCCTCCTACAATGAGCAGTTCTTC
CASSQGGAASYNEQFF
>TRBJ1-2|TRBV29-1|NA|TRBD1
TGCAGCGTCGTTGGGATGGGAACAGGGGGCGTTAACTATGGCTACACCTTC
CSVVGMGTGGVNYGYTF
>TRBJ2-7|TRBV20-1|NA|NA
TGCAGTGCGTATAGGGACTACGAGCAGTACTTC
CSAYRDYEQYF
>TRBJ1-3|TRBV7-2|NA|NA
TGTGCCAGCAGCTTAGTGGGGGGGCCTTCTGGAAACACCATATATTTT
CASSLVGGPSGNTIYF
>TRBJ2-5|TRBV11-2|few|TRBD2
TGTGCCAGCAGCTTAGACCAACTAGCGGGGGGGCTGGAGACCCAGTACTTC
CASSLDQLAGGLETQYF
>TRBJ2-3|TRBV7-7|NA|NA
TGTGCTAGCAGCTTAGGTCGGGGGCGGACCGCAGATACGCAGTATTTT
CASSLGRGRTADTQYF
>TRBJ1-2|TRBV12-3/TRBV12-4|many|NA
TGTGCCAGCAGTAGACAGATCTATGGCTACACCTTC
CASSRQIYGYTF
>TRBJ2-2|TRBV5-1|NA|NA
TGCACCAGCAGCTTGCGGACAGCAAACACCGGGGAGCTGTTTTTT
CTSSLRTANTGELFF